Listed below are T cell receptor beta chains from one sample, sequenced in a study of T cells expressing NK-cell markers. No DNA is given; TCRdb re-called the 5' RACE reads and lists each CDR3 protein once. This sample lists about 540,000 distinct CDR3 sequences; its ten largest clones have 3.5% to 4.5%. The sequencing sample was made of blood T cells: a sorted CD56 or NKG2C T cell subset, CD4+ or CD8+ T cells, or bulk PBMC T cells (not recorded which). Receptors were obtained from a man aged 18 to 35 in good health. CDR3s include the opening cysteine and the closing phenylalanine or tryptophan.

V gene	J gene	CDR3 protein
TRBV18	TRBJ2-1	CASSGESGNEQFF
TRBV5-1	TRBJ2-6	CASSLSISRRYSGANVLTF
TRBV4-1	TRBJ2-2	CASSQPKTSGKDTGELFF
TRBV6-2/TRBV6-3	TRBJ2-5	CASSYGTSGETQYF
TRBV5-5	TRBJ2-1	CASSLELRSYNEQFF
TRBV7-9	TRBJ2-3	CASSLLTSGRGTDTQYF
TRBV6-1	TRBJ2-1	CASRGLARHNEQFF
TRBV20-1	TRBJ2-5	CSAMDRVDQETQYF
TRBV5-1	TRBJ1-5	CASSTDGGNSNQPQHF
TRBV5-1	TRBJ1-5	CASSSTVDSNQPQHF
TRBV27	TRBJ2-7	CASRGSSTYEQYF
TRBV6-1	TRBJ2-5	CASSALGTGLTQYF
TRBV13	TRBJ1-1	CASSLRDSWEVAFF
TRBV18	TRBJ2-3	CASSPGAGGPKVADTQYF
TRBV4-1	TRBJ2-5	CASSHSLGTSGWGETQYF
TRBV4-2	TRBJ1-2	CASSQVLPGQGSSGYGYTF
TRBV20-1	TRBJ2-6	CSARESGTSSGANVLTF
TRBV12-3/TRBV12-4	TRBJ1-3	CASSLQFGNTIYF